This passage covers 22 T cell receptor beta chains from one sample sequenced in a study of human T cells and chemical hapten exposure. In TCRdb, the RACE reads were re-called with MiXCR into one record per CDR3 protein. The sample lists just under 350,000 distinct CDR3 sequences, approximately 6.3% occurring once. Time point described: patch test 1, 2 weeks after DPC sensitization. Treatment given: therapeutic diphenylcyclopropenone sensitization with weekly scalp DPC. The sample was whole blood, taken in connection with sensitization to the hapten diphenylcyclopropenone (DPC). The receptors derive from a woman aged 18-29 years with alopecia areata. Some clones in this sample may be carry-over from other donors' samples.

The gene calls are TRBV6-2 or TRBV6-3 and TRBJ1-2, with 7 bases identical to TRBD1. V lost 4 bases, J lost 4 bases, and 12 bases stayed unmatched. CDR3 length: 16 amino acids. CDR1 is MNHEY, CDR2 SVGEGT, per germline. The CDR3 is CASSSVGHRGSYGYTF. The CDR3 DNA sequence: TGTGCCAGCAGTTCCGTAGGACACAGGGGAAGCTATGGCTACACCTTC.

As for this clonotype: Being one base from a much bigger clone, this may be a read error. The rearrangement links TRBV12-3 or TRBV12-4 to TRBJ1-5, with TRBD1 as a possible D gene (6 bases). V was shortened by 3 bases and J by 5 bases, with 8 bases between the two germline ends. The CDR3 runs 13 residues. The CDR3 spells CASSLSGDQPQHF. In nucleotides, the CDR3 is TGTGCCAGCAGTTTGTCAGGGGATCAGCCCCAGCATTTT.

This clonotype was counted between two and nine times. This sequence joins TRBV12-3 or TRBV12-4 and TRBJ1-2, with D possibly TRBD1 on 5 matching bases. The CDR3 is 15 residues long. V shed 6 bases and J shed 4 bases, with 18 bases lying between them. The chain's CDR3 is CASSPRGLRIYGYTF. The CDR3 DNA follows: TGTGCCAGCAGCCCCCGGGGCCTAAGGATCTATGGCTACACCTTC.

The CDR3 region is CATSVSRGTDTQYF. The CDR3 bases are TGTGCCACCAGTGTATCCAGGGGCACAGATACGCAGTATTTT. The V and J genes are TRBV24-1 and TRBJ2-3; D might be TRBD1 (5 bases). V lost 5 bases and J 1 base, leaving 9 bases between the germline ends. CDR3 length equals 14 residues. Germline CDR1 and CDR2: KGHDR and SFDVKD.

This clonotype showed up just a few times. The chain combines TRBV6-9 with TRBJ1-2; D unresolved. Germline V CDR1 and CDR2: MNHGY, SVAAGI. Trimming pared 7 bases from V and 2 bases from J, leaving 14 bases between. This CDR3 comprises 14 residues. In DNA, the CDR3 is TGTGCCAGCACCCCGACCGCGGGGAACTATGGCTACACCTTC. Translated: CASTPTAGNYGYTF.

This clonotype was detected ten times or more. The chain uses TRBV9 and TRBJ2-5; the D is unclear. Per germline, CDR1 SGDLS and CDR2 YYNGEE. V was cut by 2 bases and J by 3 bases, with 8 bases left in between. This CDR3 comprises 13 residues. The CDR3 DNA reads TGTGCCAGCAGCGTTAGTAGAGAAGAGACCCAGTACTTC. Translated, it gives CASSVSREETQYF.

The chain couples TRBV4-2 to TRBJ2-4, with 10 bases aligning to TRBD1. The germline CDR1 and CDR2 sequences are LGHNA and YNFKEQ. CDR3 size: 17 residues. V was pared by 4 bases and J by 1 base, with 7 bases of the junction left unmatched. The CDR3, as DNA: TGTGCCAGCAGCCCAGGGACAGGGGAAGCGGCCAAAAACATTCAGTACTTC. This sequence encodes CASSPGTGEAAKNIQYF.

This clonotype showed up just a few times. J is TRBJ2-2 and V is TRBV6-2 or TRBV6-3; D possibly corresponds to TRBD1 (5 bases). The ends were cut back, 7 bases at V and 5 bases at J, with 14 bases in the middle. Germline V gene data show CDR1 as MNHEY and CDR2 as SVGEGT. CDR3 size: 14 residues. Here the CDR3 reads CASTRDRWTGELFF. CDR3 coding DNA: TGTGCCAGCACCAGGGATAGGTGGACCGGGGAGCTGTTTTTT.

This clonotype has ten or more counts. The rearrangement uses TRBV2 and TRBJ2-2; TRBD1 is a possible D gene (5 bases). This CDR3 spans 12 amino acids. The V and J ends lost 6 bases and 6 bases respectively, with 8 bases between them. Looked up from germline, CDR1 is SNHLY and CDR2 is FYNNEI. CDR3 nucleotide sequence: TGTGCCAGCAGCACAGGTTCCGGGGAGCTGTTTTTT. Translating gives CASSTGSGELFF. Drawing the rest from reference TRBV2 and TRBJ2-2, the complete variable domain is EPEVTQTPSHQVTQMGQEVILRCVPISNHLYFYWYRQILGQKVEFLVSFYNNEISEKSEIFDDQFSVERPDGSNFTLKIRSTKLEDSAMYFCASSTGSGELFFGEGSRLTVL.

The table lists this clonotype with a few counts. The genes are TRBV6-5 and TRBJ2-3; 10 nucleotides match TRBD1. Per germline, CDR1 MNHEY and CDR2 SVGAGI. The ends lost 2 bases at V and 6 bases at J; junction bases unmatched: 5. CDR3 length equals 15 residues. CDR3 sequence reads: CASSYRDRGPDTQYF. The CDR3 bases are TGTGCCAGCAGTTACCGAGACAGGGGGCCGGATACGCAGTATTTT.

V is TRBV6-1 and J is TRBJ1-6; D ambiguous. The CDR3 runs to 13 residues. Per the germline V gene, CDR1 is MNHNS and CDR2 is SASEGT. V was shortened by 8 bases and J by 6 bases, with 11 bases between the two germline ends. The CDR3 DNA follows: TGTGCCAGCGGGGTTGGGAGTAATTCACCCCTCCACTTT. Translated, it gives CASGVGSNSPLHF.

This chain uses TRBV11-2 with TRBJ2-1; 9 positions match TRBD2. CDR3 length equals 16 residues. Trimming at V came to 5 bases and at J to 7 bases, leaving 12 bases not matched to a gene. The germline CDR1 and CDR2 sequences are SGHAT and FQNNGV. CDR3 DNA: TGTGCCAGCAGCCCCCTTCGCGGGGGGGCAGGAAATGAGCAGTTCTTC. Its protein product is CASSPLRGGAGNEQFF.

The genes are TRBV24-1 and TRBJ2-3, with 8 bases fitting TRBD2. From germline, CDR1 is KGHDR and CDR2 SFDVKD. Trimming cost V 4 bases and J 0 bases; bases outside gene matches: 8. The length of the CDR3 is 17 residues. The CDR3 DNA sequence: TGTGCCACCAGTGACTCGAGACTAGCGACTAGCACAGATACGCAGTATTTT. Translated: CATSDSRLATSTDTQYF.

This clonotype was seen at least ten times. In nucleotides, the CDR3 is TGCAGCGCCCGGTTGCAAGGAAACACCATATATTTT. It specifies CSARLQGNTIYF. The chain employs TRBV29-1 and TRBJ1-3; D is unclear. Per germline, CDR1 SQVTM and CDR2 ANQGSEA. This CDR3 has 12 residues. Trimming removed 7 bases at V and 4 bases at J, with 11 bases between. The full variable domain, in which reference TRBV29-1 and TRBJ1-3 provide the parts outside the CDR3, is SAVISQKPSRDICQRGTSLTIQCQVDSQVTMMFWYRQQPGQSLTLIATANQGSEATYESGFVIDKFPISRPNLTFSTLTVSNMSPEDSSIYLCSARLQGNTIYFGEGSWLTVV.

There are many counts of this clonotype. The germline gene is not matched at one end of the junction; a read error may be the cause. The rearrangement uses TRBV29-1 and TRBJ2-7; TRBD1 matches at 7 bases. The CDR3 runs 11 residues. Germline CDR1 SQVTM, CDR2 ANQGSEA. The CDR3 reads CSVMTGSEQHF. The CDR3 DNA sequence: TGCAGCGTGATGACAGGGTCCGAGCAGCACTTC.

The chain joins TRBV5-1 to TRBJ1-1; D may be TRBD1 (5 bases). With 7 bases removed from V and 8 bases from J, the gap between germline ends came to 18 bases. Germline loops: CDR1 SGHRS, CDR2 YFSETQ. This CDR3 region has 13 residues. The CDR3 region has the DNA TGCGCCAGCTCTAGGGACCCACTGGGGGAAGCTTTCTTT. Amino acids: CASSRDPLGEAFF.

This clonotype was observed a few times. The genes are TRBV6-6 and TRBJ2-7; 9 positions match TRBD1. In germline, CDR1 is MNHNY, CDR2 SVGAGI (reference sequence). The CDR3 contains 15 residues. Germline trimming cut 6 bases from V and 6 bases from J; bases unmatched to any gene: 12. The DNA of the CDR3 is TGTGCCAGCAGCTCCGGAGGGGACAGGGAATCCGAGCAGTACTTC. It specifies CASSSGGDRESEQYF.

This clonotype was observed many times. V and J are TRBV7-2 and TRBJ2-3, with 7 bases aligning to TRBD1. With V trimmed by 2 bases and J by 0 bases, 8 bases remained unmatched. The CDR3 has 17 residues. CDR1 SGHTA and CDR2 FQGNSA come from the germline V gene. CDR3 loop: CASSLRGLRASTDTQYF. CDR3 in DNA: TGTGCCAGCAGCTTAAGGGGGCTGAGGGCTAGCACAGATACGCAGTATTTT.

The chain links TRBV6-5 to TRBJ1-2; D might be TRBD1 (5 bases). Germline lookup yields CDR1 MNHEY and CDR2 SVGAGI. V was trimmed by 2 bases and J by 2 bases, leaving 9 bases between them. CDR3 length: 14 residues. CDR3 in amino acids: CASSYRGLNYGYTF. The CDR3 DNA follows: TGTGCCAGCAGTTACAGGGGACTAAACTATGGCTACACCTTC.

This clonotype appeared many times. The rearrangement joins TRBV27 to TRBJ2-7, with D perhaps matching TRBD1 or TRBD2 (6 bases each). Germline CDR1 and CDR2: MNHEY and SMNVEV (reference sequence). V dropped 4 bases and J dropped 3 bases, with 16 bases sitting between them. The CDR3 runs to 15 residues. The CDR3, as DNA: TGTGCCAGCAGTTCAATAATGGGGGGCGGCTACGAGCAGTACTTC. This codes for CASSSIMGGGYEQYF.

This clonotype was seen at least ten times. CDR3 amino acids: CSARRVGTEAFF. CDR3 nucleotides: TGCAGTGCCAGAAGGGTCGGCACTGAAGCTTTCTTT. This sequence joins TRBV20-1 and TRBJ1-1, with D unresolved. Germline V gene sequence: CDR1 DFQATT, CDR2 SNEGSKA (reference sequence). The CDR3 consists of 12 residues. Deletions cut 6 bases from V and 4 bases from J, with 12 bases between.

This clonotype was recorded many times. V usage is TRBV12-3 or TRBV12-4 and J usage is TRBJ2-1; 8 positions agree with TRBD2. This CDR3 is 15 amino acids long. V trimming: 5 bases; J trimming: 7 bases; junction bases outside the gene matches: 10. The CDR3 protein is CASSPRAGGGNEQFF. In nucleotides, the CDR3 is TGTGCCAGCAGTCCCAGGGCGGGGGGAGGTAATGAGCAGTTCTTC.